This TCR beta chain appears in the sequencing data of a study of T cell repertoires in cytomegalovirus infection. Study-level information: Signatures in public TCR beta sequences pointed to both CMV infection and matching HLA type. Study-wide results and caveats: Summed frequency of shared TCR beta families picked out CMV carriers who also had the relevant HLA. HLA-C-restricted CMV-specific TCR beta clonotypes were dominant in the ex vivo response.

This clonotype was found a few times. The antigen is not known. TCRdb re-called the reads through MiXCR, storing one row per CDR3 protein. The table has about 740,000 distinct CDR3 sequences, 35% to 45% seen once. Germline CDR1 and CDR2: SNHLY and FYNNEI. Trimming cost V 5 bases and J 3 bases, with 11 bases left between them. The CDR3 length is 13 residues. The sample consisted of PBMCs. The chain has TRBV2 and TRBJ2-7; weak D call: TRBD1 (5 bases). This clonotype was obtained from a human donor in good health (CMV status not recorded). Some clones in this sample may be carry-over from other donors' samples. CDR3 sequence: CASSREQDYEQYF. In DNA form, the CDR3 reads TGTGCCAGCAGTAGAGAACAGGACTACGAGCAGTACTTC.